These 16 T cell receptor beta chains were sequenced from one sample in a study of molecular identifiers for immune sequencing clone quantification. In TCRdb, the PCR reads were re-called with MiXCR into one record per CDR3 protein. The sample lists more than 550,000 distinct CDR3 sequences; 25% were seen once. Sequenced sample: naive CD8+ T cells from blood, with Jurkat cell RNA spiked in. Subset described: FACS-sorted CD8+CD4-CCR7+CD45RA+ naive T cells. Receptors were obtained from a human donor in good health. Some libraries in this study had Jurkat cell RNA spiked in.

This clonotype was counted ten times or more. The rearrangement uses TRBV7-9 and TRBJ2-2; 7 nucleotides match TRBD1. CDR1 is SEHNR and CDR2 is FQNEAQ in the germline V gene (reference sequence). V lost 2 bases to trimming and J lost 0 bases; unmatched junction nucleotides: 6. This CDR3 is built from 17 residues. The CDR3 region is CASSLLDRAPNTGELFF. The CDR3 DNA is TGTGCCAGCAGCTTACTTGACAGGGCCCCGAACACCGGGGAGCTGTTTTTT. The complete variable domain, with remaining parts taken from reference TRBV7-9 and TRBJ2-2, reads DTGVSQNPRHKITKRGQNVTFRCDPISEHNRLYWYRQTLGQGPEFLTYFQNEAQLEKSRLLSDRFSAERPKGSFSTLEIQRTEQGDSAMYLCASSLLDRAPNTGELFFGEGSRLTVL.

This chain uses TRBV29-1 with TRBJ1-2, with D perhaps matching TRBD1 (5 bases). V was trimmed by 4 bases and J by 4 bases, leaving 13 bases between them. The CDR3 covers 13 residues. Germline-derived CDR1 and CDR2 are SQVTM and ANQGSEA. The CDR3 loop reads CSVVDSLGYGYTF. CDR3 DNA sequence: TGCAGCGTTGTCGACAGCCTAGGCTATGGCTACACCTTC.

About this clonotype: Mismatch with germline at one junction end may stem from a read error. The V and J genes are TRBV19 and TRBJ2-7; unclear D gene. Germline V lookup: CDR1 LNHDA, CDR2 SQIVND (reference sequence). This CDR3 region has 14 residues. The CDR3 nucleotides are TGTGCCAGTAGTATTTCCCAGCCATCCTACGAGCAGTCCTTC. It is translated as CASSISQPSYEQSF.

This chain connects TRBV18 to TRBJ2-3, with 8 bases fitting TRBD1. The CDR3 length is 13 residues. V trimming: 8 bases; J trimming: 5 bases; junction bases outside the gene matches: 6. CDR1 and CDR2 (germline): KGHSH, LQKENI. The CDR3 loop reads CASGQGDLDTQYF. CDR3 sequence (DNA): TGTGCCAGCGGACAGGGAGATTTAGATACGCAGTATTTT.

This chain links TRBV20-1 with TRBJ2-1; 13 bases fit TRBD2. After removal of 3 bases from V and 8 bases from J, the junction contained 10 bases not matched to a gene. The CDR3 consists of 16 residues. CDR1 and CDR2 from the germline V gene are DFQATT and SNEGSKA (reference sequence). In nucleotides, the CDR3 is TGCAGTGCTAGCCAAGTACTAGCGGGGGGGGTTGATGAGCAGTTCTTC. This codes for CSASQVLAGGVDEQFF.

Ten or more counts support this clonotype. The V and J genes are TRBV4-1 and TRBJ2-3; 16 bases agree with TRBD2. The trim removed 0 bases at V and 4 bases at J, leaving 4 bases unmatched. The CDR3 is 18 amino acids. CDR1 is MGHRA and CDR2 is YSYEKL in the germline V gene. In DNA, the CDR3 is TGCGCCAGCAGCCAAGAGGGGACTAGCGGGGGGGCGTCAGATACGCAGTATTTT. Its translation: CASSQEGTSGGASDTQYF.

This chain joins TRBV5-5 and TRBJ1-5, with D maybe TRBD1 (6 bases). The V gene's germline CDR1 is SGHKS and CDR2 YYEKEE (reference sequence). V lost 4 bases and J lost 0, with 11 bases in between. CDR3 length: 15 residues. The CDR3 protein is CASSAQGYSNQPQHF. The CDR3 nucleotides read TGTGCCAGCAGCGCTCAGGGGTATAGCAATCAGCCCCAGCATTTT.

This clonotype was seen a handful of times. CDR3 loop: CAWSVLGTGPGQPQHF. The DNA of the CDR3 is TGTGCCTGGAGTGTACTGGGGACAGGCCCTGGGCAGCCCCAGCATTTT. This chain connects TRBV30 to TRBJ1-5, with 8 bases that match TRBD1. Germline CDR1 and CDR2: GTSNPN and SVGIG (reference sequence). This CDR3 comprises 16 residues. Losses at the gene ends were 0 bases for V and 7 bases for J; bases not matched to a gene: 11.

In the case of this clonotype: This sequence may be a read error, since a much larger clone differs from it by one base. The CDR3 coding sequence is TGTGCCAGCAGCTTGGTTCCCGGGACAGAGAACTCTGAAGCTTTCTTT. This encodes CASSLVPGTENSEAFF. The V and J genes are TRBV5-5 and TRBJ1-1, with TRBD1 identical over 7 bases. The V gene's germline CDR1 is SGHKS and CDR2 YYEKEE (reference sequence). The CDR3 consists of 16 residues. Full variable domain (missing parts from reference TRBV5-5 and TRBJ1-1): DAGVTQSPTHLIKTRGQQVTLRCSPISGHKSVSWYQQVLGQGPQFIFQYYEKEERGRGNFPDRFSARQFPNYSSELNVNALLLGDSALYLCASSLVPGTENSEAFFGQGTRLTVV.

Of note for this clonotype: Just one base apart from a much larger clone, this may be a read error. This chain links TRBV14 with TRBJ2-7, with TRBD2 matching over 9 bases. The CDR3 runs to 16 residues. CDR1 SGHDN and CDR2 FVKESK come from the germline V gene. The CDR3 nucleotides are TGTGCCAGCAGCCAAGATCTGCGACTAGCGGCCTACGAGCAGCACTTC. This encodes CASSQDLRLAAYEQHF.

There are many counts of this clonotype. For the CDR3, the DNA is TGTGCCAGCAGCAAAGTCCTCCAACCGACTCCGCACGACATTCAGTACTTC. Translation: CASSKVLQPTPHDIQYF. This chain connects TRBV21-1 to TRBJ2-4; the DNA was not compared with TRBD2, the D call given in the table. TRBV21-1 is listed as a pseudogene. CDR3 length equals 17 residues.

To note about this clonotype: The final CDR3 position lacks the conserved phenylalanine or tryptophan, pointing to a likely read error. The chain uses TRBV20-1 and TRBJ2-7; D is ambiguous. Trimming cost V 6 bases and J 0 bases, with 15 bases left between them. CDR1 and CDR2 from the germline V gene are DFQATT and SNEGSKA (reference sequence). CDR3 length equals 14 residues. The CDR3 DNA sequence: TGCAGTGCCCGTGGGTCTACTCCCTCCTACGAGCAGTACCTC. It encodes CSARGSTPSYEQYL.

V usage is TRBV11-2 and J usage is TRBJ2-1; D perhaps matches TRBD1 (6 bases). This CDR3 is 16 amino acids long. The ends were cut back, 5 bases at V and 8 bases at J, with 22 bases in the middle. Germline values: CDR1 SGHAT, CDR2 FQNNGV. As DNA, the CDR3 is TGTGCCAGCAGCCATTCTAGGGACACCCGCTTTTATGAGCAGTTCTTC. This translates into CASSHSRDTRFYEQFF. Using reference TRBV11-2 and TRBJ2-1 for the parts outside the CDR3, the full variable domain is EAGVAQSPRYKIIEKRQSVAFWCNPISGHATLYWYQQILGQGPKLLIQFQNNGVVDDSQLPKDRFSAERLKGVDSTLKIQPAKLEDSAVYLCASSHSRDTRFYEQFFGPGTRLTVL.

Points on this clonotype: The junction shows a germline mismatch at one end, possibly a read error. V and J are TRBV19 and TRBJ2-2; TRBD2 is a possible D gene (5 bases). This CDR3 contains 14 residues. Germline CDR1 is LNHDA and CDR2 is SQIVND (reference sequence). The CDR3 coding sequence is TGTGCCAGTAGTATAGCACAGAACACCGGGGAGCCGTTTTTT. It is translated as CASSIAQNTGEPFF.

The CDR3 loop is CATSDSSRGTYEQYF. CDR3 bases: TGTGCCACCAGTGATTCGAGCAGGGGCACGTACGAGCAGTACTTC. This chain links TRBV24-1 with TRBJ2-7; a possible D gene is TRBD1 (6 bases). From germline, CDR1 is KGHDR and CDR2 SFDVKD. The CDR3 is 15 residues long. With 2 bases removed from V and 4 bases from J, the gap between germline ends came to 14 bases.

The genes are TRBV7-8 and TRBJ2-4, with TRBD2 as a possible D gene (7 bases). Germline V gives CDR1 SGHVS, CDR2 FQNEAQ. This CDR3 region has 16 residues. Trimming took off 2 bases at V and 8 bases at J, with 19 bases between the two ends. Written as DNA, the CDR3 is TGTGCCAGCAGCTTACAGGGTGGGGGGGGCAGGGACATTCAGTACTTC. Translation gives CASSLQGGGGRDIQYF.